This T cell receptor (beta chain) is drawn from a study of T cell changes during pregnancy in multiple sclerosis. In germline, CDR1 is MNHEY, CDR2 SVGAGI. The CDR3 is made up of 16 amino acids. The J segment lost 0 bases and the V segment lost 0 bases, leaving 4 bases of the junction unmatched. The protocol was immunoSEQ multiplex PCR, while the TCRdb copy is restricted to in-frame clones and leaves out a portion. The sample has approximately 98,000 clones; about 92% are singletons. The sequence derives from a female donor in good health, enrolled as a control in a pregnancy study. This sequence joins TRBV6-5 and TRBJ2-7; 8 bases map to TRBD2. This specimen consisted of peripheral blood, obtained after pregnancy. The CDR3 loop reads CASSYSGGGISYEQYF. The CDR3 region has the DNA TGTGCCAGCAGTTACTCAGGCGGGGGGATCTCCTACGAGCAGTACTTC.